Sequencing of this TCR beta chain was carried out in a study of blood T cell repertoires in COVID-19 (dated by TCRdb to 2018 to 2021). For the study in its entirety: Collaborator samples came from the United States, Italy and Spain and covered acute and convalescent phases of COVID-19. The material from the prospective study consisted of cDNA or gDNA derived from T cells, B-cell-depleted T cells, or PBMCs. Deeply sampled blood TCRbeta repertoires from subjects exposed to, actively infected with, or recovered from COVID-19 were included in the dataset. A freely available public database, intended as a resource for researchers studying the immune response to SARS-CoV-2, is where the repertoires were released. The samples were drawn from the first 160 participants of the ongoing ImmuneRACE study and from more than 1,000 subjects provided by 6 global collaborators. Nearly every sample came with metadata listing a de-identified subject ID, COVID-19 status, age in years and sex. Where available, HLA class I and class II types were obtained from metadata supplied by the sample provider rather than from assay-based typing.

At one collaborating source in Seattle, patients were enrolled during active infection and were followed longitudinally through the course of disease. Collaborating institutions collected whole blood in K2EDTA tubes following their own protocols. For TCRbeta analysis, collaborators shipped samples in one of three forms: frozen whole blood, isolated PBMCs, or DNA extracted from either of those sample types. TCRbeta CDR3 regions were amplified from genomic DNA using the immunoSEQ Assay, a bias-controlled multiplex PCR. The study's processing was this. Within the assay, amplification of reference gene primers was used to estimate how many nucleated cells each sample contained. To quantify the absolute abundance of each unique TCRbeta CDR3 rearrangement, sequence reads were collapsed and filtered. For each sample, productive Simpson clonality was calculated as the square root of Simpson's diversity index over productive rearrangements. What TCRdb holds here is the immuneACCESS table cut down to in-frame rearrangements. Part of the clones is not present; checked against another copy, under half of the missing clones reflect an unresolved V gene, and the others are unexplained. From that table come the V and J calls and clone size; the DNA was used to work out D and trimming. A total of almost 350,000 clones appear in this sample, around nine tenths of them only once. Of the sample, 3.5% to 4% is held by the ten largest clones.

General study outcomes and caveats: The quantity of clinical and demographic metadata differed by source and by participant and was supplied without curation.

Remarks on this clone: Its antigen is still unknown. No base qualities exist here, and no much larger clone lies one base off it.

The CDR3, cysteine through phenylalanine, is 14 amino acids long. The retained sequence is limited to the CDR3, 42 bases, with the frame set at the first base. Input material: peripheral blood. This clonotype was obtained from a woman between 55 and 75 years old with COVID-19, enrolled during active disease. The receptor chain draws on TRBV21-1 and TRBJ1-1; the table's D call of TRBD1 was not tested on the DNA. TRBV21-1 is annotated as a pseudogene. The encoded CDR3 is CASSRITGGTEAFF. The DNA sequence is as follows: TGTGCCAGCAGCCGAATAACAGGGGGGACTGAAGCTTTCTTT.